This T cell receptor (beta chain) was profiled in a study of T cell responses to AZD1222 COVID-19 vaccine. Per germline, CDR1 GTSNPN and CDR2 SVGIG (reference sequence). This CDR3 spans 14 amino acids. V dropped 1 base and J dropped 5; count of bases not matched to a gene: 7. This table comes from immunoSEQ multiplex PCR, and its TCRdb copy is limited to in-frame clones, with some not included. The data contain 80,000 to 90,000 clones, about 88% of them singletons. The V and J genes are TRBV30 and TRBJ2-7; 8 bases align to TRBD1. This sequence originates from an adult who received the AZD1222 COVID-19 vaccine. The sequenced sample was peripheral blood, obtained 28 days after the second AZD1222 dose. The CDR3 sequence: CAWSEPGQADEQYF. The DNA for the CDR3 is TGTGCCTGGAGTGAACCGGGACAGGCAGACGAGCAGTACTTC.